This TCR beta chain was found in a study of blood T cells in healthy people across ages. Study results and caveats: Total diversity from one million sequenced T cells was likely underestimated. Strongly correlated with naive T cell percentage was TCR beta diversity.

The V gene's germline CDR1 is MGHRA and CDR2 YSYEKL. CDR3 size: 15 residues. The ends were cut back, 8 bases at V and 4 bases at J, with 18 bases in the middle. Then a second PCR, running roughly 7 to 11 cycles, was carried out with a sample-barcoded 5' primer and a J-beta primer mix. TCRdb reanalysed the 5' RACE reads using MiXCR and keeps one entry per CDR3 protein. The data show more than 1.4 million distinct CDR3 sequences, approximately 40% seen once. Notes on this clonotype: Antigen: not known.

Total RNA, at least 6 micrograms per sample, was extracted from PBMCs. The V gene is TRBV4-1, the J gene TRBJ2-1, with D unresolved. This receptor was taken from a woman aged 18 to 35 in good health. Material: blood. The CDR3 region has the DNA TGCGCCAGCGGACCACAACACGAGTTATACAATGAGCAGTTCTTC. As protein: CASGPQHELYNEQFF.